This is a list of T cell receptor beta chains from one sample in a study of vaccination effects on CD4 cells after COVID-19. The table came from immunoSEQ multiplex PCR; TCRdb's copy has only in-frame clones and leaves some out. The repertoire consists of 35,000 to 50,000 clones, with around three quarters occurring once and the leading ten covering 2.9%. Their cognate antigens are unknown. The sample was CD4+ T cells from PBMCs cultured with HCoV-NL63 spike peptides, taken before COVID-19 vaccination. The receptors stem from a human donor who received a COVID-19 vaccine. Each CDR3 is given with its conserved first and last residue. The order of the fields is D gene, clone size, V gene, J gene, CDR3 protein, CDR3 DNA. The D gene is left open where the match is weak. Expanded clones get a size class; other rows say once, few or many, or leave the size out.

D gene: TRBD1
clone size: few
V gene: TRBV29-1
J gene: TRBJ1-2
CDR3 protein: CSGSRQGAYGYTF
CDR3 DNA: TGCAGCGGGTCTAGACAGGGGGCCTATGGCTACACCTTC

D gene: NA
clone size: NA
V gene: TRBV6-5
J gene: TRBJ1-3
CDR3 protein: CASSQSYSGNTIYF
CDR3 DNA: TGTGCCAGCAGTCAGTCCTACTCTGGAAACACCATATATTTT

D gene: TRBD1
clone size: once
V gene: TRBV24-1
J gene: TRBJ2-5
CDR3 protein: CATSDPGTDQETQYF
CDR3 DNA: TGTGCCACCAGTGACCCCGGGACAGACCAAGAGACCCAGTACTTC

D gene: NA
clone size: NA
V gene: TRBV5-6
J gene: TRBJ1-5
CDR3 protein: CASSSKGQNNQPQHF
CDR3 DNA: TGTGCCAGCAGCTCGAAGGGACAAAACAATCAGCCCCAGCATTTT

D gene: TRBD2
clone size: NA
V gene: TRBV24-1
J gene: TRBJ2-3
CDR3 protein: CATKNGGAVDTQYF
CDR3 DNA: TGTGCCACCAAGAACGGGGGGGCAGTAGATACGCAGTATTTT

D gene: TRBD1
clone size: few
V gene: TRBV29-1
J gene: TRBJ1-2
CDR3 protein: CSVGTGLIYGYTF
CDR3 DNA: TGCAGCGTTGGGACAGGACTGATCTATGGCTACACCTTC

D gene: NA
clone size: NA
V gene: TRBV6-5
J gene: TRBJ2-2
CDR3 protein: CASSYNGDPGELFF
CDR3 DNA: TGTGCCAGCAGTTACAACGGTGATCCCGGGGAGCTGTTTTTT

D gene: TRBD1
clone size: NA
V gene: TRBV3-1/TRBV3-2
J gene: TRBJ1-6
CDR3 protein: CASSQKTRDRGGSSYNSPLHF
CDR3 DNA: TGTGCCAGCAGCCAAAAAACTCGAGACAGGGGGGGTAGCTCCTATAATTCACCCCTCCACTTT

D gene: TRBD1
clone size: NA
V gene: TRBV6-5
J gene: TRBJ2-2
CDR3 protein: CASSRQGSVSGELFF
CDR3 DNA: TGTGCCAGCAGTCGACAGGGGAGCGTCTCCGGGGAGCTGTTTTTT

D gene: NA
clone size: NA
V gene: TRBV24-1
J gene: TRBJ1-2
CDR3 protein: CATSQSTGQGNYYGYTF
CDR3 DNA: TGTGCCACCAGCCAATCCACCGGGCAGGGGAATTACTATGGCTACACCTTC